This TCR beta chain was identified during a study of metastatic and nonmetastatic thyroid tumors. Study-level information: For malignant and benign thyroid patients, tumor or nodule tissue and blood were the sources whose repertoires were compared.

V was pared by 8 bases and J by 0 bases, with 15 bases between. The CDR3 contains 15 residues. Germline-derived CDR1 and CDR2 are MRHNA and SNTAGT. No patient received treatment before thyroid surgery. TCRdb called clones again from the PCR reads with MiXCR. The sample lists 17,000 or so clones; about 26% were seen once. This clone counts as medium-sized. The origin of this receptor is a male donor with papillary thyroid cancer or a benign thyroid nodule (not recorded which). Some clones in this sample may be carry-over from other donors' samples. The rearrangement uses TRBV6-4 and TRBJ2-3; weak D call: TRBD1 (6 bases). Material for sequencing was blood. CDR3: CASSDRPDSTDTQYF. For the CDR3, the DNA is TGTGCCAGCTCGGACAGACCGGATAGCACAGATACGCAGTATTTT.